Listed below are T cell receptor beta chains from one sample, sequenced in a study of cytomegalovirus exposure and HLA in healthy donors. Only in-frame clones appear in the TCRdb table, and some are missing; sequencing was by immunoSEQ multiplex PCR. This sample has 130,000 or so clones; 60% to 85% occur once, and the top ten carry around 1.3%. The sample comprised PBMCs. These receptors were collected from a woman aged 35 to 49 in good health and CMV-seronegative. Each CDR3 is given with its conserved first and last residue. A D gene is named only where the DNA matches it firmly. Clone size is given for some rows only: seen once, a few or many times, or a class if the clone is expanded.

size,V,J,length,D,DNA,CDR3
few,TRBV5-4,TRBJ1-1,16,-,TGTGCCAGCAGCTTGGATCGGGCGGGGGCGAACACTGAAGCTTTCTTT,CASSLDRAGANTEAFF
once,TRBV25-1,TRBJ2-3,16,TRBD1,TGTGCCAGCAGTGAATCGGGACAGGGGGCCTCAGATACGCAGTATTTT,CASSESGQGASDTQYF
few,TRBV5-1,TRBJ1-2,15,-,TGCGCCAGCAGCTTGGAGGTTTCCCGAGGCTATGGCTACACCTTC,CASSLEVSRGYGYTF
-,TRBV9,TRBJ1-6,13,-,TGTGCCAGCAACCCCACAGGGAATTCACCCCTCCACTTT,CASNPTGNSPLHF
few,TRBV28,TRBJ1-2,12,-,TGTGCCAGCAGTTTACGAGGGTACGGCTACACCTTC,CASSLRGYGYTF
-,TRBV5-1,TRBJ1-2,13,TRBD1,TGCGCCAGCAGCTTGGGAGGGGGCTCTGGCTACACCTTC,CASSLGGGSGYTF
-,TRBV30,TRBJ2-7,14,-,TGTGCCTGGAAAAGGTGGGGCACCTCCTACGAGCAGTACTTC,CAWKRWGTSYEQYF
-,TRBV6-4,TRBJ2-1,15,TRBD2,TGTGCCAGCAGCGCTAGCGGGGAGTCCTACAATGAGCAGTTCTTC,CASSASGESYNEQFF
-,TRBV2,TRBJ1-1,15,-,TGTGCCAGCAACCAAGCGGGGCTTCTTGGCACTGAAGCTTTCTTT,CASNQAGLLGTEAFF
few,TRBV18,TRBJ2-7,13,-,TGTGCCAGCTCACCACCGACATCCTACGAGCAGTACTTC,CASSPPTSYEQYF
-,TRBV5-4,TRBJ2-1,15,TRBD1,TGTGCCAGCAGCTTCCGACAGGGGGTGTACAATGAGCAGTTCTTC,CASSFRQGVYNEQFF
-,TRBV7-8,TRBJ1-5,15,-,TGTGCCAGCAGCCTTGGCAGGGCCAGCAATCAGCCCCAGCATTTT,CASSLGRASNQPQHF
-,TRBV7-9,TRBJ2-2,15,-,TGTGCCAGCAGCTTACAGTGGTATCAAACCGGGGAGCTGTTTTTT,CASSLQWYQTGELFF
-,TRBV5-4,TRBJ2-7,16,TRBD2,TGTGCCAGCAGCTCGATTGGACTAGCGGGGGAGGATGAGCAGTACTTC,CASSSIGLAGEDEQYF
few,TRBV4-2,TRBJ2-5,16,-,TGTGCCAGCAGCCAGGAAGTCCGACCGCAGGGGGGGACCCAGTACTTC,CASSQEVRPQGGTQYF
-,TRBV4-1,TRBJ1-1,13,-,TGCGCCAGCAGCCAAGATGTGTCCCAGGGTGCTTTCTTT,CASSQDVSQGAFF
few,TRBV5-1,TRBJ1-4,16,TRBD1,TGCGCCAGCAGCTTGGGACAGGGGGCAACTAATGAAAAACTGTTTTTT,CASSLGQGATNEKLFF
-,TRBV7-2,TRBJ1-5,13,-,TGTGCCAGCACTATGGGCATGGGTCAGCCCCAGCATTTT,CASTMGMGQPQHF
-,TRBV4-1,TRBJ1-1,14,TRBD1,TGCGCCAGCAGCCATGACAGGGTGAACACTGAAGCTTTCTTT,CASSHDRVNTEAFF
-,TRBV6-5,TRBJ2-2,16,TRBD2,TGTGCCAGCAGTTTAGGAGCGGGGTCAAACACCGGGGAGCTGTTTTTT,CASSLGAGSNTGELFF
-,TRBV7-8,TRBJ1-2,12,TRBD1,TGTGCCAGCAGCTTAGACAGGGGCGGCTACACCTTC,CASSLDRGGYTF
-,TRBV11-2,TRBJ2-7,14,TRBD1,TGTGCCAGCAAAAAACGGGACAGGGGCCGTGAGCAGTACTTC,CASKKRDRGREQYF